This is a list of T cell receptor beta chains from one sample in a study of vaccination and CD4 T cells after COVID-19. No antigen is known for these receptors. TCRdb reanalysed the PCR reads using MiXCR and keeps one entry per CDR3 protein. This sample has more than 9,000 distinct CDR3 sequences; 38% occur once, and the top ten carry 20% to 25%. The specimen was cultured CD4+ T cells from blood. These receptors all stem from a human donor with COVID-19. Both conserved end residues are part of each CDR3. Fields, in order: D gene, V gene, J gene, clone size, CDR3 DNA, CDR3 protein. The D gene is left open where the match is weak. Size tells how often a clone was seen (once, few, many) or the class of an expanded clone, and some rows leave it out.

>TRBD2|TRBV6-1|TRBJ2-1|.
TGTGCCTGTGCTGGGGGGGGTGAGCAGTTCTTC
CACAGGGEQFF
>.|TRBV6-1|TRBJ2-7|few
TGTGCCAGCAGCCCCGGAGGGGGGGCGTGGGAGCAGTACTTC
CASSPGGGAWEQYF
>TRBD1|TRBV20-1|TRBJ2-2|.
TGCAGTGCTAGGGGACAGGGGGGTCCCGGGGAGCTGTTTTTT
CSARGQGGPGELFF
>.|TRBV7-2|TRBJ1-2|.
TGTGCCAGCATCCCTGCGGGGGGGCCTGGGGGCTACACCTTC
CASIPAGGPGGYTF
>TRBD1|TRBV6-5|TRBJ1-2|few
TGTGCCAGCAGTTTACAGGGGAACGGCTACACCTTC
CASSLQGNGYTF
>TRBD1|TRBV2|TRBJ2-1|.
TGTGCCAGCAGCCGGGACAGGGGCTCCAATGAGCAGTTCTTC
CASSRDRGSNEQFF
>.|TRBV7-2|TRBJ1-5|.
TGTGCCAGCAGCCCCCCGGGGGGGGGAGATCAGCCCCAGCATTTT
CASSPPGGGDQPQHF
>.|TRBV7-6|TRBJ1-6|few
TGTGCCAGCAGCATCGACCGGGCTTCACCCCTCCACTTT
CASSIDRASPLHF
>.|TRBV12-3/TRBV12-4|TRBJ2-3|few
TGTGCCAGCAGTCACCCCGGGACTTACTCCACAGATACGCAGTATTTT
CASSHPGTYSTDTQYF
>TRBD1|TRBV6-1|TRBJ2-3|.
TGTGCCAGCAGTGGTCAGACAGGGGGAGATACGCAGTATTTT
CASSGQTGGDTQYF
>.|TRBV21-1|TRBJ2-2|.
TGTGCCAGCAGCAAAGAGGTCCCGGGCAGGGAGCTGTTTTTT
CASSKEVPGRELFF
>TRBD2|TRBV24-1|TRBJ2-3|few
TGTGCCACCAGTGACCCCCTGGCGGGGGGATCAGATACGCAGTATTTT
CATSDPLAGGSDTQYF
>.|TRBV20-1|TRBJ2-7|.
TGCAGTGCCCTAAGCCTGGGTGGGGGAGCTCGAGAGCAGTACTTC
CSALSLGGGAREQYF
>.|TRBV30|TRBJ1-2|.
TGTGCCTGGAGTGTATGGGATGCCAGTGGCTACACCTTC
CAWSVWDASGYTF
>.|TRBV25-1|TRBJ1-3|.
TGTGCCAGCAGTGAATTGAACAGATTTTCCTCTGGAAACACCATATATTTT
CASSELNRFSSGNTIYF
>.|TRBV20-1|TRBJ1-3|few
TGCAGTGCTAATGGACAGACTGGAAACACCATATATTTT
CSANGQTGNTIYF
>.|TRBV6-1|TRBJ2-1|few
TGTGCCAGCAGTGAAAGGGGGGCGCGTGGTGAGCAGTTCTTC
CASSERGARGEQFF
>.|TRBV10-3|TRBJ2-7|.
TGTGCCATCAGTCCATCCTTCGGACTACCGGAGCAGTACTTC
CAISPSFGLPEQYF
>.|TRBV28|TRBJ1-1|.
TGTGCCAGCTGGGGGTTGGGCTACACTGAAGCTTTCTTT
CASWGLGYTEAFF
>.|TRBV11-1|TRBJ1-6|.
TGTGCCAGCAGCACGGCGACAGGAGATAATTCACCCCTCCACTTT
CASSTATGDNSPLHF
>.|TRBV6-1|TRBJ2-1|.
TGTGCCAGCAGTCCTGCTATGGACAGCCTCTTCGGGAGCTCCTACAATGAGCAGTTCTTC
CASSPAMDSLFGSSYNEQFF
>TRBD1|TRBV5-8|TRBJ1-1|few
TGTGCCAGCAGCTTGGAAACAACAGGGGCGAACACTGAAGCTTTCTTT
CASSLETTGANTEAFF
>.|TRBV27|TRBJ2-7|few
TGTGCCAGCAGGGGGGAAATTCGCGACGAGCAGTACTTC
CASRGEIRDEQYF
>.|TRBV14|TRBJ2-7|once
TGTGCCAGCAGCCAAGACACCCACTCCTACGAGCAGTACTTC
CASSQDTHSYEQYF
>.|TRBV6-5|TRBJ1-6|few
TGTGCCAGCAGTTACTCGATAACGCCGGTCTATAATTCACCCCTCCACTTT
CASSYSITPVYNSPLHF
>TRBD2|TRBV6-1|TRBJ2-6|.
TGTGCCAGCAGTGCCGTCCCGGGACTAGGGAGTGGGGCCAACGTCCTGACTTTC
CASSAVPGLGSGANVLTF
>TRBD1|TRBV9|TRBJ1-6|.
TGTGCCAGCAGCGTAGGGGACAGGCGTAATTCACCCCTCCACTTT
CASSVGDRRNSPLHF
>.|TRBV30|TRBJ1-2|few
TGTGCCTGGAGTGTAGGGCTCAACTATGGCTACACCTTC
CAWSVGLNYGYTF
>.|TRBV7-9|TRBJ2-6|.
TGTGCCAGCAGCCAGACAACTGGGGCCAACGTCCTGACTTTC
CASSQTTGANVLTF
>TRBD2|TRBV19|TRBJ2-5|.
TGTGCCAGTAGTATCTTAGCGGGGGGGGTAGGACAAGAGACCCAGTACTTC
CASSILAGGVGQETQYF
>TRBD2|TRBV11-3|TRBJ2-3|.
TGTGCCAGCAGCCGCGGCGGGAGGGGCGGGGGGCCGATCGCAGATACGCAGTATTTT
CASSRGGRGGGPIADTQYF
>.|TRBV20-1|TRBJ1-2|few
TGCAGTGCAAATACAGGGCCTAGCGGCTACACCTTC
CSANTGPSGYTF
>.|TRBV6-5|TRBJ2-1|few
TGTGCCAGCAGTTACGGGGTTAGCTCCGACGAGCAGTTCTTC
CASSYGVSSDEQFF
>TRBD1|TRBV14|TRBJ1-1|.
TGTGCCAGCAGCCAAGATCTTCGACAGGGGTCTTTCTTT
CASSQDLRQGSFF
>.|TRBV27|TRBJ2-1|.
TGTGCCAGCAATCCCACCTACAATGAGCAGTTCTTC
CASNPTYNEQFF
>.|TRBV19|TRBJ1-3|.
TGTGCCAGCGTACTGGGTTACGGAAACACCATATATTTT
CASVLGYGNTIYF
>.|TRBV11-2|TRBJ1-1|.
TGTGCCAGCAGGAACCGGGCCGTGGTTTCTGGGGACACTGAAGCTTTCTTT
CASRNRAVVSGDTEAFF